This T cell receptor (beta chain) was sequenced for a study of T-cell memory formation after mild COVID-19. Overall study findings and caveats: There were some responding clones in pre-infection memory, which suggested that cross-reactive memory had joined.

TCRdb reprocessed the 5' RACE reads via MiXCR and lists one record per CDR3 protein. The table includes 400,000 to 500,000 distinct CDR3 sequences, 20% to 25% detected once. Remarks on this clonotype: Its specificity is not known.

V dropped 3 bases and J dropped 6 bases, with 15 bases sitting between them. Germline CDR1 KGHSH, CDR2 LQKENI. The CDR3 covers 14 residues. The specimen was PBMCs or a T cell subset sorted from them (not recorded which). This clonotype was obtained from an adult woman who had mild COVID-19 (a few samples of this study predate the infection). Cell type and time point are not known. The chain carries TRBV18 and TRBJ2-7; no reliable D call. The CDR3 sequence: CASSPGRLGGEQYF. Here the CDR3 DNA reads TGTGCCAGCTCACCGGGTAGGTTAGGTGGCGAGCAGTACTTC. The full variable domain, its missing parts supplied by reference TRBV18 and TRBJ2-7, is NAGVMQNPRHLVRRRGQEARLRCSPMKGHSHVYWYRQLPEEGLKFMVYLQKENIIDESGMPKERFSAEFPKEGPSILRIQQVVRGDSAAYFCASSPGRLGGEQYFGPGTRLTVT.